One and the same sample provided the 32 T cell receptor beta chains below, sequenced in a study of blood T cell repertoires in COVID-19. Data came from immunoSEQ multiplex PCR; TCRdb stores just in-frame clones and leaves some out. The sample shows over 100,000 clones, about 88% of them seen only once. The specimen sequenced was peripheral blood. All receptors come from a human donor in a cohort sampled during active COVID-19.

This clone was detected only a few times. The chain has TRBV5-6 and TRBJ1-1; D unresolved. From germline, CDR1 is SGHDT and CDR2 YYEEEE. The CDR3 is 15 amino acids. Trimming removed 0 bases from V and 0 bases from J, with 9 bases in between. The CDR3 spells CASSLDYLMNTEAFF. The CDR3 DNA reads as TGTGCCAGCAGCTTGGATTATCTTATGAACACTGAAGCTTTCTTT.

The CDR3 sequence is CASRNRDSNEKLFF. CDR3 coding DNA: TGTGCCAGCAGGAACAGGGACAGCAATGAAAAACTGTTTTTT. The chain recombines TRBV21-1 with TRBJ1-4; the tabulated D call, TRBD1, remains unverified against the DNA. TRBV21-1 has pseudogene status. This CDR3 has 14 amino acids.

This clone was seen only once. The rearrangement uses TRBV28 and TRBJ1-5, with D perhaps matching TRBD1 (6 bases). V shed 8 bases and J shed 3 bases, with 14 bases lying between them. The CDR3 runs to 14 residues. Germline loops: CDR1 MDHEN, CDR2 SYDVKM. The DNA of the CDR3 is TGTGCCAGCCGCCTGACAGGAAACAATCAGCCCCAGCATTTT. This codes for CASRLTGNNQPQHF. Filled out from reference TRBV28 and TRBJ1-5, the complete variable domain reads DVKVTQSSRYLVKRTGEKVFLECVQDMDHENMFWYRQDPGLGLRLIYFSYDVKMKEKGDIPEGYSVSREKKERFSLILESASTNQTSMYLCASRLTGNNQPQHFGDGTRLSIL.

V usage is TRBV29-1 and J usage is TRBJ2-3; perhaps TRBD1 as D (5 bases). The V and J ends lost 6 bases and 2 bases respectively, with 12 bases between them. The CDR3 contains 13 residues. Germline CDR1 reads SQVTM; CDR2 reads ANQGSEA. The CDR3: CSVGQGVTDTQYF. CDR3 nucleotide sequence: TGCAGCGTCGGGCAGGGTGTCACAGATACGCAGTATTTT.

The chain links TRBV2 to TRBJ1-4; D remains ambiguous. The CDR3 covers 14 residues. Germline CDR1 is SNHLY and CDR2 is FYNNEI. V was shortened by 7 bases and J by 0 bases, with 9 bases between the two germline ends. DNA of the CDR3: TGTGCCAGCATCCCGGGGACAACTAATGAAAAACTGTTTTTT. Translated: CASIPGTTNEKLFF.

This clone was detected once. Other DNA sequences in the sample encode the same CDR3. This rearrangement joins TRBV12-3 or TRBV12-4 to TRBJ2-7, with D unclear. CDR3 length: 13 residues. The V and J ends lost 3 bases and 1 base respectively, with 7 bases between them. DNA for the CDR3: TGTGCCAGCAGTTTCTCCACATCCTACGAGCAGTACTTC. As protein: CASSFSTSYEQYF.

The chain has TRBV2 and TRBJ2-1; maybe TRBD1 (5 bases). CDR1 and CDR2 from the germline V gene are SNHLY and FYNNEI. Trimming shortened V by 6 bases and J by 0 bases, and 12 bases separated the two germline ends. This CDR3 is 15 amino acids long. The DNA for the CDR3 is TGTGCCAGCAGAGCCGACAGAAGCTCCTACAATGAGCAGTTCTTC. It encodes CASRADRSSYNEQFF.

This chain joins TRBV6-2 or TRBV6-3 and TRBJ2-3; TRBD2 matches at 8 bases. Looked up from germline, CDR1 is MNHEY and CDR2 is SVGEGT. The CDR3 length is 15 residues. Trimming cost V 1 base and J 4 bases; bases outside gene matches: 4. The CDR3 sequence: CASSYWAGGSDTQYF. The CDR3 DNA follows: TGTGCCAGCAGTTACTGGGCGGGAGGTTCAGATACGCAGTATTTT.

V gene TRBV9 combines with J gene TRBJ2-2; D uncertain. Germline values: CDR1 SGDLS, CDR2 YYNGEE. Between the trimmed V and J ends, which lost 0 bases and 2 bases, there was a span of 8 bases. This CDR3 contains 15 residues. The CDR3 coding sequence is TGTGCCAGCAGCGTAGGGCTTCGCAACACCGGGGAGCTGTTTTTT. As protein: CASSVGLRNTGELFF.

Note on this clone: Other nucleotide sequences from this sample produce the same CDR3. This rearrangement joins TRBV24-1 to TRBJ2-1; 7 nucleotides line up with TRBD2. The CDR3 covers 11 residues. The germline CDR1 and CDR2 sequences are KGHDR and SFDVKD. J lost 6 bases, V lost 9 bases, and 1 base had no gene match. The CDR3 DNA follows: TGTGCCACCGGGAGGGGCAATGAGCAGTTCTTC. This translates into CATGRGNEQFF.

This clone was observed a single time. The gene calls are TRBV28 and TRBJ2-3; TRBD2 agrees at 8 bases. The CDR3 spans 15 residues. CDR1 is MDHEN, CDR2 SYDVKM, per germline. The V gene end was trimmed by 1 base and the J gene end by 3 bases; junction bases not matched to a gene: 3. Written as DNA, the CDR3 is TGTGCCAGCAGTTTATTAGCGGGGCTAACAGATACGCAGTATTTT. Residues: CASSLLAGLTDTQYF.

This chain links TRBV21-1 with TRBJ2-3; no check of the table's D call, TRBD2, against the DNA was made. TRBV21-1 is noted as a pseudogene. The CDR3 has 14 amino acids. CDR3 residues: CASIMTRGADTQYF. CDR3 DNA sequence: TGTGCCAGCATAATGACTAGAGGGGCCGATACGCAGTATTTT.

In this sample, this clone turned up once. The V gene is TRBV6-5, the J gene TRBJ2-2; 8 nucleotides line up with TRBD1. The length of the CDR3 is 14 residues. Germline V lookup: CDR1 MNHEY, CDR2 SVGAGI. V was clipped by 5 bases and J by 7 bases; unmatched bases: 6. The CDR3 reads CASSPGGGNGELFF. The CDR3 nucleotides read TGTGCCAGCAGTCCAGGGGGCGGGAACGGGGAGCTGTTTTTT.

J is TRBJ1-1 and V is TRBV24-1; 7 bases are a match to TRBD1. The V gene end was trimmed by 7 bases and the J gene end by 7 bases; junction bases not matched to a gene: 5. Looked up from germline, CDR1 is KGHDR and CDR2 is SFDVKD. The CDR3 runs 12 residues. The CDR3 loop is CATSLRQGEAFF. CDR3 DNA sequence: TGTGCCACCAGCCTTAGACAGGGTGAAGCTTTCTTT.

The chain recombines TRBV7-9 with TRBJ2-7, with 8 bases aligning to TRBD2. The J segment lost 6 bases and the V segment lost 5 bases, leaving 12 bases of the junction unmatched. Germline CDR1 reads SEHNR; CDR2 reads FQNEAQ (reference sequence). The CDR3 has 15 amino acids. CDR3 coding DNA: TGTGCCAGCAGCCCACGCGGGGGGCCGGCCGGCGAGCAGTACTTC. Its translation is CASSPRGGPAGEQYF.

This clone has a single count. V and J are TRBV2 and TRBJ2-1; 7 bases map to TRBD1. CDR3 length equals 13 residues. Germline trimming cut 6 bases from V and 4 bases from J; bases unmatched to any gene: 3. Germline values: CDR1 SNHLY, CDR2 FYNNEI. CDR3 bases: TGTGCCAGCAGCGCGGACAGGTACAATGAGCAGTTCTTC. This codes for CASSADRYNEQFF.

V gene TRBV24-1 combines with J gene TRBJ2-1; a weak D match, TRBD1 (6 bases). Germline loops: CDR1 KGHDR, CDR2 SFDVKD. This CDR3 comprises 16 residues. V was trimmed by 4 bases and J by 2 bases, leaving 14 bases between them. The DNA for the CDR3 is TGTGCCACCAGTGAACCAACAGGGTCCGCCTACAATGAGCAGTTCTTC. Its translation: CATSEPTGSAYNEQFF.

The CDR3 here is CASSSGLAGEMSSYNEQFF. Here the CDR3 DNA reads TGTGCCAGCAGCTCCGGACTAGCGGGAGAAATGAGCTCCTACAATGAGCAGTTCTTC. The chain couples TRBV7-6 to TRBJ2-1; 13 bases map to TRBD2. After removal of 4 bases from V and 0 bases from J, the junction contained 9 bases not matched to a gene. CDR1 SGHVS and CDR2 FNYEAQ come from the germline V gene. The CDR3 is 19 amino acids.

V and J are TRBV10-3 and TRBJ2-1; 7 nucleotides align to TRBD2. Trimming removed 3 bases from V and 2 bases from J; junction bases left unmatched: 4. The CDR3 totals 15 residues. The germline CDR1 and CDR2 sequences are ENHRY and SYGVKD. CDR3 DNA sequence: TGTGCCATCAGTGATGGTGGGGGGGCCTACAATGAGCAGTTCTTC. Translated, it gives CAISDGGGAYNEQFF.

This chain connects TRBV28 to TRBJ1-1; unclear D gene. Germline CDR1 and CDR2: MDHEN and SYDVKM. This CDR3 region has 15 residues. Trimming cost V 4 bases and J 1 base, with 13 bases left between them. The CDR3 DNA reads as TGTGCCAGCAGTTCTCCTCCCGACACGAACACTGAAGCTTTCTTT. Its protein product is CASSSPPDTNTEAFF.

This clone was seen only once. The chain carries TRBV28 and TRBJ1-2, with 7 bases that match TRBD1. CDR1 and CDR2 from the germline V gene are MDHEN and SYDVKM. Trimming took 6 bases from V and 7 from J; bases not matched to a gene: 11. CDR3 length: 14 amino acids. CDR3 in amino acids: CASRRPGTVSGYTF. The CDR3 DNA is TGTGCCAGCAGGCGACCCGGGACAGTCTCTGGCTACACCTTC.

The V call is TRBV11-3, the J call TRBJ2-1; 7 nucleotides match TRBD1. The ends lost 5 bases at V and 7 bases at J; junction bases unmatched: 11. Germline V lookup: CDR1 SGHNT, CDR2 YENEEA. The CDR3 extends over 15 amino acids. The CDR3: CASSPRQGSLNEQFF. CDR3 nucleotides: TGTGCCAGCAGCCCCAGACAGGGCAGCCTAAATGAGCAGTTCTTC.

The V call is TRBV7-9, the J call TRBJ2-1; 12 bases match TRBD2. The CDR3 is 16 amino acids. V lost 3 bases, J lost 2 bases, and 2 bases stayed unmatched. Germline values: CDR1 SEHNR, CDR2 FQNEAQ (reference sequence). Written as DNA, the CDR3 is TGTGCCAGCAGCTTGACTAGCGGGGGCCCCTACAATGAGCAGTTCTTC. Residues: CASSLTSGGPYNEQFF.

The chain combines TRBV11-1 with TRBJ2-1; D gene unclear. Germline V gene sequence: CDR1 SGHAT, CDR2 FQDESV (reference sequence). The CDR3 is 13 residues long. V was shortened by 3 bases and J by 6 bases, with 9 bases between the two germline ends. The CDR3 region has the DNA TGTGCCAGCAGCTTCCAAAGACTCAATGAGCAGTTCTTC. Translated, it gives CASSFQRLNEQFF.

The V call is TRBV18, the J call TRBJ2-2, with D perhaps TRBD2 (6 bases). Trimming shortened V by 3 bases and J by 1 base, and 21 bases separated the two germline ends. The CDR3 totals 19 residues. Germline CDR1 is KGHSH and CDR2 is LQKENI. The CDR3 DNA sequence: TGTGCCAGCTCACCCCAAATCCTGCGTGATAGCGGGAACACCGGGGAGCTGTTTTTT. It encodes CASSPQILRDSGNTGELFF.

The chain has TRBV11-2 and TRBJ1-3, with a possible D match to TRBD1 (6 bases). Trimming shortened V by 1 base and J by 0 bases, and 13 bases separated the two germline ends. CDR3 length: 17 residues. Germline V CDR1 and CDR2: SGHAT, FQNNGV. CDR3 DNA: TGTGCCAGCAGCTTAGTCCAAGGACAGAGCTCTGGAAACACCATATATTTT. Its protein product is CASSLVQGQSSGNTIYF.

The rearrangement links TRBV9 to TRBJ2-2; TRBD2 matches at 8 bases. The CDR3 contains 16 residues. J was trimmed by 3 bases and V by 0 bases; bases with no gene match: 4. Looked up from germline, CDR1 is SGDLS and CDR2 is YYNGEE. The DNA of the CDR3 is TGTGCCAGCAGCGTAGCCGGGAGGGGGGACACCGGGGAGCTGTTTTTT. Translating it yields CASSVAGRGDTGELFF. Looking up the rest from reference TRBV9 and TRBJ2-2 gives the full variable domain: DSGVTQTPKHLITATGQRVTLRCSPRSGDLSVYWYQQSLDQGLQFLIQYYNGEERAKGNILERFSAQQFPDLHSELNLSSLELGDSALYFCASSVAGRGDTGELFFGEGSRLTVL.

The chain joins TRBV5-1 to TRBJ2-1; maybe TRBD2 (6 bases). V was clipped by 4 bases and J by 0 bases, with 14 bases between them. Germline lookup yields CDR1 SGHRS and CDR2 YFSETQ. The CDR3 has 16 amino acids. For the CDR3, the DNA is TGCGCCAGCAGCCCCGATCTAGCGTCCTCCTACAATGAGCAGTTCTTC. Translated, it gives CASSPDLASSYNEQFF.

As concerns this clone: At one end, the junction sequence differs from germline, possibly due to a read error. The chain employs TRBV6-5 and TRBJ2-7; D might be TRBD1 (5 bases). In germline, CDR1 is MNHEY, CDR2 SVGAGI. CDR3 length: 12 amino acids. The DNA for the CDR3 is TGTGCCAGCAGTAACTCTAGGGGCGAGCAGTACTTC. It codes for CASSNSRGEQYF.

The chain carries TRBV11-2 and TRBJ2-5; D is possibly TRBD2 (6 bases). CDR3 length: 16 amino acids. The ends were cut back, 4 bases at V and 0 bases at J, with 15 bases in the middle. Germline V gene data show CDR1 as SGHAT and CDR2 as FQNNGV. The CDR3 is CASSSLGGGHQETQYF. The CDR3 DNA follows: TGTGCCAGCAGCTCTCTTGGGGGAGGCCACCAAGAGACCCAGTACTTC.

J is TRBJ2-3 and V is TRBV5-4, with 7 bases aligning to TRBD1. The CDR3 contains 13 residues. The V segment lost 0 bases and the J segment 5 bases; nucleotides outside the gene matches: 0. Germline V gene lookup returns CDR1 SGHNT and CDR2 YYREEE (reference sequence). The CDR3 DNA follows: TGTGCCAGCAGCTTGGGGGACAGAGATACGCAGTATTTT. Amino acid sequence: CASSLGDRDTQYF.

The chain carries TRBV6-5 and TRBJ2-7; TRBD2 might be the D (5 bases). V lost 2 bases and J lost 6, with 14 bases in between. The CDR3 consists of 14 residues. Germline V lookup: CDR1 MNHEY, CDR2 SVGAGI. The CDR3, as DNA: TGTGCCAGCAGTTACGATTCGGGGTTCCGCGAGCAGTACTTC. Translating gives CASSYDSGFREQYF.